This T cell receptor beta chain comes out of a study of blood T cell repertoires in COVID-19. Study background: Material from acute and convalescent COVID-19 was sourced from the United States, Italy and Spain. Sources were T cells, B-cell-depleted T cells, or PBMCs; the material itself was cDNA or gDNA.

Here immunoSEQ multiplex PCR was the method, and the copy in TCRdb shows in-frame clones only, minus some. In the table there are around 190,000 clones, under 80% of which are singletons. This CDR3 is built from 21 residues. V lost 1 base, J lost 2 bases, and 19 bases stayed unmatched. The germline V gene encodes CDR1 SQVTM and CDR2 ANQGSEA. Participants spanned ages roughly 18 to 90 years and resided in 20 to 30 US areas. The sample taken for sequencing was PBMCs or T cells enriched from blood (not recorded which). The genes are TRBV29-1 and TRBJ2-1, with TRBD2 identical over 11 bases. This receptor was taken from a woman aged 50 to 60 with acute COVID-19. CDR3 nucleotide sequence: TGCAGCGTTGAAGGCCAGGGGGCCGGGACTAGCGGACGGGTCACCTACAATGAGCAGTTCTTC. Its translation is CSVEGQGAGTSGRVTYNEQFF.